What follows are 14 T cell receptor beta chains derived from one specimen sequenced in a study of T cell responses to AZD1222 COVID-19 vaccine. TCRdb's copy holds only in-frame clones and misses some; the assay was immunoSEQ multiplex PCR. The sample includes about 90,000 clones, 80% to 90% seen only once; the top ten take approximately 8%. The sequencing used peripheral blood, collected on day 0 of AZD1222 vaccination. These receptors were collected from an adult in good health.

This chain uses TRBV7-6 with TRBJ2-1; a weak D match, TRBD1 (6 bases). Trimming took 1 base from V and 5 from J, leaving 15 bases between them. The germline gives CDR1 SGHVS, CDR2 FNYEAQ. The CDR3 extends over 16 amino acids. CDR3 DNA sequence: TGTGCCAGCAGCTTAGGACAGGCCCGAGGGAACAATGAGCAGTTCTTC. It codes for CASSLGQARGNNEQFF.

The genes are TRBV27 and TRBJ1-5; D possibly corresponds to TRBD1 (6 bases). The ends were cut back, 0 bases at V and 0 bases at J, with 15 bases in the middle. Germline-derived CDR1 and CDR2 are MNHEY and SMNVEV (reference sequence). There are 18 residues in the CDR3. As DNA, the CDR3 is TGTGCCAGCAGTTTATCAATGGGGGCCGGATATAGCAATCAGCCCCAGCATTTT. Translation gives CASSLSMGAGYSNQPQHF.

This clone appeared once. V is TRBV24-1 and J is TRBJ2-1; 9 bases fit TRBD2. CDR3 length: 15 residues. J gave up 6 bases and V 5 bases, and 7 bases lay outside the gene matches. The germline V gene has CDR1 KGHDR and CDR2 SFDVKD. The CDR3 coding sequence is TGTGCCACCAGTGTTCGACTAGCGGCCGTCAATGAGCAGTTCTTC. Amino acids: CATSVRLAAVNEQFF.

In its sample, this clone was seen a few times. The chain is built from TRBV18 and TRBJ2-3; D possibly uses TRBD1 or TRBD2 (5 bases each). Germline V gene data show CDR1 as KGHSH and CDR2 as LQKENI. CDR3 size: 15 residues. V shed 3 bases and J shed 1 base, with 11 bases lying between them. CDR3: CASSPGEGGTDTQYF. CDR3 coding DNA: TGTGCCAGCTCACCCGGGGAAGGGGGCACAGATACGCAGTATTTT.

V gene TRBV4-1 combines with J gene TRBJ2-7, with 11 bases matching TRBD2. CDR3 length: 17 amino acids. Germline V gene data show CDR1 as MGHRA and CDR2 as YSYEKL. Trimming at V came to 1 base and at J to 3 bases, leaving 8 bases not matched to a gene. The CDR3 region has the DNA TGCGCCAGCAGCCAAGCTCTCACTAGCGGGAGTAACTACGAGCAGTACTTC. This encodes CASSQALTSGSNYEQYF.

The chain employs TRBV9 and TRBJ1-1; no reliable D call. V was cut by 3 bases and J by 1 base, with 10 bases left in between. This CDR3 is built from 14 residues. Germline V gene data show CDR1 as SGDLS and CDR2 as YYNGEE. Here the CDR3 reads CASSATYTNTEAFF. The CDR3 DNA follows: TGTGCCAGCAGCGCGACTTATACGAACACTGAAGCTTTCTTT.

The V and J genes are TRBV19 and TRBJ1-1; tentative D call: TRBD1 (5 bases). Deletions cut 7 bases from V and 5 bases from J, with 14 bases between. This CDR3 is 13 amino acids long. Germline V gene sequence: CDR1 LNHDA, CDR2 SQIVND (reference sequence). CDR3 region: CASIGAGTTEAFF. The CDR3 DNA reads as TGTGCCAGTATCGGGGCAGGGACGACTGAAGCTTTCTTT.

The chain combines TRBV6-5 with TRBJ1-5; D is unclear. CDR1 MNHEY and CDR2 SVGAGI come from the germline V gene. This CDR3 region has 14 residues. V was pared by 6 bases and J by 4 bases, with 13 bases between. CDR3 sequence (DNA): TGTGCCAGCAGAAACGTGGGGAGGAATCAGCCCCAGCATTTT. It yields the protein CASRNVGRNQPQHF.

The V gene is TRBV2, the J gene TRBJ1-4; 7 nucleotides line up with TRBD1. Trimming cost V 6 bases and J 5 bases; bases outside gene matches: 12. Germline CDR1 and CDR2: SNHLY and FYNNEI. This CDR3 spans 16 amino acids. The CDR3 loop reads CASRAYLGTANEKLFF. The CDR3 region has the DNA TGTGCCAGCAGAGCATACCTCGGGACAGCGAATGAAAAACTGTTTTTT.

The CDR3 sequence: CASSLSGLAGTDTQYF. The CDR3 DNA reads as TGTGCCAGCAGCCTCTCCGGACTAGCGGGCACAGATACGCAGTATTTT. The chain couples TRBV7-2 to TRBJ2-3, with TRBD2 matching 10 bases. Germline CDR1 and CDR2: SGHTA and FQGNSA. The CDR3 has 16 residues. V dropped 5 bases and J dropped 1; count of bases not matched to a gene: 6.

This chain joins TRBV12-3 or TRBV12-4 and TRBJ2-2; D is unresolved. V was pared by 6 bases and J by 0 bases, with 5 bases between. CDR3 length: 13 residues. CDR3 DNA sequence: TGTGCCAGCAGGACCTCGAACACCGGGGAGCTGTTTTTT. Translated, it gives CASRTSNTGELFF.

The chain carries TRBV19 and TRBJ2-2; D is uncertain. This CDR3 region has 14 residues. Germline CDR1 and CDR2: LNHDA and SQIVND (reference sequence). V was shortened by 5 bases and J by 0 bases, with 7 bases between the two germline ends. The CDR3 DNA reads TGTGCCAGTAGTTTTGGGGCGAACACCGGGGAGCTGTTTTTT. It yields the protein CASSFGANTGELFF.

DNA for the CDR3: TGTGCCAGCAGCCAAGGGGGAGGACTTAATGAAAAACTGTTTTTT. Encoded protein: CASSQGGGLNEKLFF. The rearrangement uses TRBV14 and TRBJ1-4; no definite D call. The CDR3 runs 15 residues. Germline-derived CDR1 and CDR2 are SGHDN and FVKESK. V lost 1 base to trimming and J lost 4 bases, with 10 bases between them.

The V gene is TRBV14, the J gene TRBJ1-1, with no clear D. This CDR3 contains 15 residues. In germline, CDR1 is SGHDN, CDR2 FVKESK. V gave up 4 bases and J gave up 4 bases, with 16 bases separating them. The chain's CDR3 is CASSLRGRTGTEAFF. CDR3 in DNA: TGTGCCAGCAGCCTACGGGGTAGGACGGGCACTGAAGCTTTCTTT.